These 19 T cell receptor beta chains were all obtained from the same sample, sequenced in a study of beta chain features in type 1 diabetes. Reverse transcription of all isolated RNA meant that expressed TCRB transcripts were sequenced. Measured with immunoSEQ multiplex PCR; TCRdb has only the in-frame clones, and not every one. The profile shows 310,000 or so clones, approximately 8% of them singletons. Source material: central memory CD4+ T cells from blood. These receptors were collected from a woman younger than 30 in good health.

This clone showed up just a few times. The chain joins TRBV7-9 to TRBJ1-4; the D gene is possibly TRBD1 (5 bases). Germline V gene lookup returns CDR1 SEHNR and CDR2 FQNEAQ (reference sequence). The CDR3 is 15 residues long. Trimming took 1 base from V and 4 from J, leaving 10 bases between them. The CDR3 DNA reads TGTGCCAGCAGCTTAGGACGGCAGGGTAATGAAAAACTGTTTTTT. Amino acid sequence: CASSLGRQGNEKLFF.

This chain joins TRBV5-6 and TRBJ2-7; D unresolved. The CDR3 sequence is 14 residues long. Trimming took 4 bases from V and 0 from J, leaving 11 bases between them. Per germline, CDR1 SGHDT and CDR2 YYEEEE. The CDR3 reads CASSPRPDSYEQYF. The CDR3 DNA reads TGTGCCAGCAGCCCTCGGCCCGACTCCTACGAGCAGTACTTC.

On this clone: Other DNA sequences in this sample translate to the same CDR3. This chain joins TRBV15 and TRBJ1-5; D ambiguous. Germline V lookup: CDR1 LNHNV, CDR2 YYDKDF (reference sequence). V lost 0 bases and J lost 7, with 7 bases in between. This CDR3 comprises 13 residues. CDR3 loop: CATSRDFGQPQHF. In DNA form, the CDR3 reads TGTGCCACCAGCAGAGATTTCGGACAGCCCCAGCATTTT.

The chain uses TRBV7-3 and TRBJ1-5; 8 positions match TRBD1. The germline V gene encodes CDR1 SGHTA and CDR2 FQGTGA. This CDR3 has 14 residues. With V trimmed by 2 bases and J by 6 bases, 3 bases remained unmatched. The CDR3 bases are TGTGCCAGCAGCTTATCAGGGGGCATTCAGCCCCAGCATTTT. This sequence encodes CASSLSGGIQPQHF. The full variable domain, completed using reference TRBV7-3 and TRBJ1-5, is GAGVSQTPSNKVTEKGKYVELRCDPISGHTALYWYRQSLGQGPEFLIYFQGTGAADDSGLPNDRFFAVRPEGSVSTLKIQRTERGDSAVYLCASSLSGGIQPQHFGDGTRLSIL.

This clone showed up just a few times. The chain carries TRBV6-1 and TRBJ2-7; D is unclear. The germline gives CDR1 MNHNS, CDR2 SASEGT. The length of the CDR3 is 13 residues. Deletions cut 3 bases from V and 4 bases from J, with 10 bases between. CDR3 sequence reads: CASSDLEWYEQYF. CDR3 sequence (DNA): TGTGCCAGCAGTGATCTGGAGTGGTACGAGCAGTACTTC.

There are a few counts of this clone. V usage is TRBV5-1 and J usage is TRBJ1-1; no firm D call. Deletions cut 0 bases from V and 5 bases from J, with 14 bases between. Germline V CDR1 and CDR2: SGHRS, YFSETQ. This CDR3 spans 15 amino acids. In DNA, the CDR3 is TGCGCCAGCAGCTTGGTAATAGGAGGGTGGACTGAAGCTTTCTTT. This encodes CASSLVIGGWTEAFF. Combining the CDR3 with reference TRBV5-1 and TRBJ1-1 gives the whole variable domain KAGVTQTPRYLIKTRGQQVTLSCSPISGHRSVSWYQQTPGQGLQFLFEYFSETQRNKGNFPGRFSGRQFSNSRSEMNVSTLELGDSALYLCASSLVIGGWTEAFFGQGTRLTVV.

The chain is built from TRBV6-5 and TRBJ2-2, with D possibly being TRBD2 (6 bases). Trimming took 7 bases from V and 5 from J, leaving 17 bases between them. This CDR3 has 15 residues. Germline CDR1 is MNHEY and CDR2 is SVGAGI. CDR3 residues: CASTQMEGSTGELFF. In DNA, the CDR3 is TGTGCCAGCACCCAAATGGAGGGTTCTACCGGGGAGCTGTTTTTT.

V usage is TRBV5-6 and J usage is TRBJ1-4; D possibly corresponds to TRBD1 (6 bases). The CDR3 consists of 14 residues. CDR1 is SGHDT, CDR2 YYEEEE, per germline. The germline V and J ends were trimmed by 1 base and 8 bases, with 12 bases remaining between them. The CDR3 protein is CASSLQGIGEKLFF. CDR3 sequence (DNA): TGTGCCAGCAGCTTGCAGGGGATAGGCGAAAAACTGTTTTTT.

Only a few counts were recorded for this clone. This rearrangement joins TRBV5-8 to TRBJ2-6; 9 nucleotides match TRBD1. The germline V gene has CDR1 SGHTS and CDR2 YDEGEE. The junction had 8 bases not matched to a gene; V was cut back by 4 bases and J by 0 bases. The CDR3 length is 18 residues. Here the CDR3 reads CASSQGQGGNSGANVLTF. The CDR3 DNA reads as TGTGCCAGCAGCCAGGGACAGGGCGGAAACTCTGGGGCCAACGTCCTGACTTTC.

The V call is TRBV25-1, the J call TRBJ2-5, with 11 positions matching TRBD2. The junction had 11 bases not matched to a gene; V was cut back by 1 base and J by 4 bases. This CDR3 comprises 18 residues. Germline assignment: CDR1 MGHDK and CDR2 SYGVNS. CDR3 bases: TGTGCCAGCAGTGAATTCTCTGTTAGCGGGAGGGCCTCAGAGACCCAGTACTTC. Translated: CASSEFSVSGRASETQYF.

This clone has more than one count but fewer than ten. The chain carries TRBV21-1 and TRBJ2-1; the table calls TRBD2, which could not be checked here. TRBV21-1 is a pseudogene locus. CDR3 length: 16 amino acids. Here the CDR3 DNA reads TGTGCCAGCAGCAGGCTGCGGGACCCCCTTTGGAATGAGCAGTTCTTC. It encodes CASSRLRDPLWNEQFF.

This chain joins TRBV27 and TRBJ2-3; D possibly corresponds to TRBD2 (6 bases). The CDR3 is 16 residues long. V lost 5 bases and J lost 5, with 20 bases in between. Germline V lookup: CDR1 MNHEY, CDR2 SMNVEV (reference sequence). Here the CDR3 DNA reads TGTGCCAGCAGTCCTTATATGGCGGGGCCAGTAGATACGCAGTATTTT. Translating gives CASSPYMAGPVDTQYF.

Only a few counts were recorded for this clone. The chain has TRBV15 and TRBJ2-7; D uncertain. Germline CDR1 reads LNHNV; CDR2 reads YYDKDF (reference sequence). Trimming removed 0 bases at V and 5 bases at J, with 8 bases between. This CDR3 is built from 13 residues. CDR3 in DNA: TGTGCCACCAGCAGAGATCTAGGTAACGAGCAGTACTTC. Residues: CATSRDLGNEQYF.

The chain combines TRBV27 with TRBJ2-3; 7 bases line up with TRBD2. The V gene's germline CDR1 is MNHEY and CDR2 SMNVEV (reference sequence). Trimming removed 5 bases from V and 0 bases from J; junction bases left unmatched: 8. The CDR3 is made up of 16 amino acids. CDR3 amino acids: CASSASGLTSTDTQYF. As DNA, the CDR3 is TGTGCCAGCAGTGCTTCGGGACTAACTAGCACAGATACGCAGTATTTT.

The chain is built from TRBV27 and TRBJ1-3; unclear D gene. The CDR3 has 16 amino acids. Trimming removed 3 bases at V and 0 bases at J, with 12 bases between. Germline V gives CDR1 MNHEY, CDR2 SMNVEV (reference sequence). The CDR3 nucleotides are TGTGCCAGCAGTTTGGGAGGGCCCGGCTCTGGAAACACCATATATTTT. Translating gives CASSLGGPGSGNTIYF.

This clone was counted only a few times. The chain links TRBV18 to TRBJ2-7; the match to TRBD1 covers 9 bases. Unmatched junction bases numbered 2, after V lost 0 bases and J lost 2 bases. CDR3 length: 15 residues. Germline CDR1 reads KGHSH; CDR2 reads LQKENI. For the CDR3, the DNA is TGTGCCAGCTCACCACCTCGGACAGGGGCCTACGAGCAGTACTTC. It codes for CASSPPRTGAYEQYF. The full variable domain, completed using reference TRBV18 and TRBJ2-7, is NAGVMQNPRHLVRRRGQEARLRCSPMKGHSHVYWYRQLPEEGLKFMVYLQKENIIDESGMPKERFSAEFPKEGPSILRIQQVVRGDSAAYFCASSPPRTGAYEQYFGPGTRLTVT.

This chain links TRBV6-5 with TRBJ2-1; 7 positions match TRBD2. The germline CDR1 and CDR2 sequences are MNHEY and SVGAGI. The J segment lost 4 bases and the V segment lost 0 bases, leaving 6 bases of the junction unmatched. CDR3 length: 16 amino acids. CDR3 sequence: CASSYSGLVSYNEQFF. The CDR3 DNA reads as TGTGCCAGCAGTTACTCAGGACTAGTAAGTTACAATGAGCAGTTCTTC.

The table lists this clone with many counts. V is TRBV7-2 and J is TRBJ2-3, with D unresolved. Germline CDR1 SGHTA, CDR2 FQGNSA. The V gene lost 3 bases and the J gene lost 3 bases, with 7 bases spanning the gap. The CDR3 has 13 amino acids. The CDR3 DNA sequence: TGTGCCAGCAGCTTTTACTCGACAGATACGCAGTATTTT. The encoded protein is CASSFYSTDTQYF.

This clone has ten or more counts. The chain employs TRBV6-6 and TRBJ2-1; 9 positions agree with TRBD1. After removal of 5 bases from V and 0 bases from J, the junction contained 5 bases not matched to a gene. This CDR3 is built from 16 residues. Per the germline V gene, CDR1 is MNHNY and CDR2 is SVGAGI (reference sequence). The CDR3 loop is CASSNRGPSSYNEQFF. The CDR3 DNA reads TGTGCCAGCAGTAACAGGGGGCCGAGCTCCTACAATGAGCAGTTCTTC.